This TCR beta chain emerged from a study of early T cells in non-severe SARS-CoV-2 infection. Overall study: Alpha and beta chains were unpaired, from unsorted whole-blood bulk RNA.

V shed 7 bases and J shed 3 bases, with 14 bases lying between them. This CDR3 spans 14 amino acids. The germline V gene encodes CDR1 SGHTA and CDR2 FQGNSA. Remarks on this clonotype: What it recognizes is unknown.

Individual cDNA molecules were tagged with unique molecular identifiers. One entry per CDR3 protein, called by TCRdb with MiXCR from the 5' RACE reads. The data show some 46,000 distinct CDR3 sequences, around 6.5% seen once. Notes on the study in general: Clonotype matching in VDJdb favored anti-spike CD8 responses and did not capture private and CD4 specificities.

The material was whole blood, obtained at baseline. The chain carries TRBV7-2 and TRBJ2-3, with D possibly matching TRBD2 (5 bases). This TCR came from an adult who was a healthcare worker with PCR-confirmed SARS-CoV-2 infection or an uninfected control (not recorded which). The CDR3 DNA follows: TGTGCCAGCACCCTACTAGGGAAGACAGATACGCAGTATTTT. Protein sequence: CASTLLGKTDTQYF. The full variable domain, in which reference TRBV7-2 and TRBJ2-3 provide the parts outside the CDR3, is GAGVSQSPSNKVTEKGKDVELRCDPISGHTALYWYRQSLGQGLEFLIYFQGNSAPDKSGLPSDRFSAERTGGSVSTLTIQRTQQEDSAVYLCASTLLGKTDTQYFGPGTRLTVL.